This TCR beta chain was observed in a study of cytomegalovirus exposure and HLA in healthy donors. CDR1 is MDHEN, CDR2 SYDVKM, per germline. V shed 4 bases and J shed 7 bases, with 17 bases lying between them. This CDR3 comprises 15 residues. Primers: 60 Vbeta forward and 13 Jbeta reverse. Measured with immunoSEQ multiplex PCR; TCRdb has only the in-frame clones, and not every one. The repertoire holds tens of thousands of clones, around 80% seen once, with just under 2.5% in the top ten. Turning to this clone: Its antigen is undetermined.

The study's findings and limits: Researchers counted about 150 TCR beta chains as cytomegalovirus-associated.

Material for sequencing was PBMCs. The rearrangement uses TRBV28 and TRBJ2-1; D might be TRBD2 (6 bases). The clonotype was recovered from a male donor in good health and CMV-seropositive. The CDR3 nucleotides are TGTGCCAGCAGTTCGCACCGGGACTTAGGAAATGAGCAGTTCTTC. Translating gives CASSSHRDLGNEQFF.